This entry lists 30 T cell receptor beta chains sequenced from one sample in a study of cytomegalovirus exposure and HLA in healthy donors. Primers: 60 Vbeta forward and 13 Jbeta reverse. The repertoire was sequenced with immunoSEQ multiplex PCR; TCRdb's copy has only in-frame clones and lacks some. The data show fewer than 180,000 clones, around 60% seen once. Sample: PBMCs. Source of these receptors: a woman aged 55-69 years in good health and CMV-seropositive.

This clone came up once. The chain couples TRBV27 to TRBJ2-1; D uncertain. The V and J ends lost 1 base and 1 base respectively, with 11 bases between them. This CDR3 is built from 16 residues. CDR1 MNHEY and CDR2 SMNVEV come from the germline V gene (reference sequence). Written as DNA, the CDR3 is TGTGCCAGCAGTTTATACCTGGCGGTTTCCTACAATGAGCAGTTCTTC. Translation gives CASSLYLAVSYNEQFF.

The rearrangement joins TRBV6-6 to TRBJ1-3; the D gene is possibly TRBD1 (5 bases). From germline, CDR1 is MNHNY and CDR2 SVGAGI (reference sequence). V was trimmed by 2 bases and J by 2 bases, leaving 7 bases between them. CDR3 length equals 14 residues. DNA of the CDR3: TGTGCCAGCAGTTACGGGGGGACTGGAAACACCATATATTTT. It codes for CASSYGGTGNTIYF.

This clone was observed a few times. The V call is TRBV28, the J call TRBJ1-1; 8 bases map to TRBD1. The germline V gene has CDR1 MDHEN and CDR2 SYDVKM. The CDR3 is made up of 16 amino acids. Germline trimming cut 7 bases from V and 5 bases from J; bases unmatched to any gene: 15. CDR3 DNA sequence: TGTGCCAGCATCCAAACAGGGGGAAGAAGTAGGACTGAAGCTTTCTTT. Protein product: CASIQTGGRSRTEAFF.

The genes are TRBV9 and TRBJ2-3; D ambiguous. The CDR3 has 15 amino acids. CDR1 and CDR2 (germline): SGDLS, YYNGEE. Deletions cut 2 bases from V and 6 bases from J, with 16 bases between. The CDR3 region is CASSVAVGGSDTQYF. CDR3 nucleotide sequence: TGTGCCAGCAGCGTTGCGGTGGGTGGTTCTGATACGCAGTATTTT.

This chain joins TRBV5-1 and TRBJ1-3, with D tentatively TRBD1 (5 bases). The ends were cut back, 5 bases at V and 0 bases at J, with 9 bases in the middle. The CDR3 has 14 amino acids. Germline assignment: CDR1 SGHRS and CDR2 YFSETQ. CDR3 in DNA: TGCGCCAGCAGGGACACTCGCTCTGGAAACACCATATATTTT. Its translation is CASRDTRSGNTIYF.

This rearrangement joins TRBV28 to TRBJ1-1; 8 bases match TRBD1. Germline CDR1 reads MDHEN; CDR2 reads SYDVKM. This CDR3 is 12 amino acids long. Germline trimming cut 6 bases from V and 11 bases from J; bases unmatched to any gene: 8. The chain's CDR3 is CASRTQGAGAFF. CDR3 DNA sequence: TGTGCCAGCAGGACTCAGGGGGCAGGGGCTTTCTTT.

The V and J genes are TRBV15 and TRBJ1-5; D remains ambiguous. CDR1 LNHNV and CDR2 YYDKDF come from the germline V gene (reference sequence). With 5 bases removed from V and 0 bases from J, the gap between germline ends came to 8 bases. The CDR3 totals 14 residues. The DNA of the CDR3 is TGTGCCACCAGCCTCGACTATAGCAATCAGCCCCAGCATTTT. This translates into CATSLDYSNQPQHF.

The table lists this clone with a few counts. The V gene is TRBV19, the J gene TRBJ1-2; D ambiguous. The V end lost 6 bases, the J end lost 0 bases, and 11 bases lay between the germline ends. The length of the CDR3 is 14 residues. Germline V CDR1 and CDR2: LNHDA, SQIVND (reference sequence). The CDR3 reads CASREGTANYGYTF. The CDR3 region has the DNA TGTGCCAGTAGAGAGGGAACAGCTAACTATGGCTACACCTTC.

The chain joins TRBV7-9 to TRBJ1-1; 7 bases match TRBD1. The CDR3 length is 14 residues. Germline V gene sequence: CDR1 SEHNR, CDR2 FQNEAQ (reference sequence). Germline trimming cut 5 bases from V and 1 base from J; bases unmatched to any gene: 4. CDR3: CASSTGQRNTEAFF. DNA of the CDR3: TGTGCCAGCAGCACGGGACAGAGGAACACTGAAGCTTTCTTT.

This clone came up a few times. The chain recombines TRBV7-2 with TRBJ1-1, with D perhaps matching TRBD1 (6 bases). There are 13 residues in the CDR3. CDR1 is SGHTA, CDR2 FQGNSA, per germline. V lost 4 bases and J 7 bases, leaving 13 bases between the germline ends. The CDR3 bases are TGTGCCAGCAGCTCCGGGACATTGGGTGAAGCTTTCTTT. Amino acid sequence: CASSSGTLGEAFF.

There are a few counts of this clone. J is TRBJ2-3 and V is TRBV29-1; D is unresolved. CDR3 length: 15 amino acids. The V gene lost 1 base and the J gene lost 1 base, with 12 bases spanning the gap. Germline V gene lookup returns CDR1 SQVTM and CDR2 ANQGSEA. DNA for the CDR3: TGCAGCGTTGAAGTCAACGGTGTAGGCACAGATACGCAGTATTTT. Translation: CSVEVNGVGTDTQYF.

This chain links TRBV7-3 with TRBJ2-1; 8 positions match TRBD2. Germline CDR1 reads SGHTA; CDR2 reads FQGTGA. This CDR3 has 16 amino acids. The junction had 13 bases not matched to a gene; V was cut back by 5 bases and J by 7 bases. In DNA form, the CDR3 reads TGTGCCAGCAGCCAGGTGGCCAGCGGGAGTGGGAATGAGCAGTTCTTC. Translating gives CASSQVASGSGNEQFF.

The chain recombines TRBV28 with TRBJ2-1, with a tentative D call TRBD2 (6 bases). V was clipped by 2 bases and J by 0 bases, with 17 bases between them. The germline CDR1 and CDR2 sequences are MDHEN and SYDVKM. The CDR3 totals 18 residues. CDR3 bases: TGTGCCAGCAGTTTAAGCGGGCGTCAGGCCAGCTCCTACAATGAGCAGTTCTTC. Translating gives CASSLSGRQASSYNEQFF.

This chain links TRBV6-1 with TRBJ1-5; 11 nucleotides align to TRBD1. The CDR3 sequence is 15 residues long. Germline assignment: CDR1 MNHNS and CDR2 SASEGT. V dropped 6 bases and J dropped 5; count of bases not matched to a gene: 6. DNA for the CDR3: TGTGCCAGCAGCGCGGACAGGGGGCCCTATCAGCCCCAGCATTTT. Translating it yields CASSADRGPYQPQHF.

There are a few counts of this clone. The gene calls are TRBV6-6 and TRBJ2-1; no definite D call. The V and J ends lost 5 bases and 0 bases respectively, with 11 bases between them. CDR1 MNHNY and CDR2 SVGAGI come from the germline V gene (reference sequence). This CDR3 comprises 15 residues. Here the CDR3 DNA reads TGTGCCAGCAGTCCTAATAAGAACTCCTACAATGAGCAGTTCTTC. It translates to CASSPNKNSYNEQFF.

The table lists this clone with a count of one. J is TRBJ1-5 and V is TRBV5-4; no clear D. Germline V lookup: CDR1 SGHNT, CDR2 YYREEE (reference sequence). There are 13 residues in the CDR3. V was clipped by 2 bases and J by 3 bases, with 6 bases between them. The CDR3 spells CASSFEYNQPQHF. The CDR3 DNA reads as TGTGCCAGCAGCTTTGAGTACAATCAGCCCCAGCATTTT.

The chain carries TRBV30 and TRBJ2-7, with 9 bases identical to TRBD2. Germline V lookup: CDR1 GTSNPN, CDR2 SVGIG (reference sequence). V dropped 1 base and J dropped 2; count of bases not matched to a gene: 3. The CDR3 loop spans 14 amino acids. The CDR3 here is CAWSEREDPYEQYF. Here the CDR3 DNA reads TGTGCCTGGAGTGAGCGGGAGGACCCCTACGAGCAGTACTTC.

V usage is TRBV5-4 and J usage is TRBJ2-3, with TRBD2 identical over 7 bases. The ends lost 4 bases at V and 2 bases at J; junction bases unmatched: 4. The CDR3 loop spans 14 amino acids. Germline V gene sequence: CDR1 SGHNT, CDR2 YYREEE (reference sequence). CDR3 DNA: TGTGCCAGCAGCCCGGGGGGTATCACAGATACGCAGTATTTT. Translating it yields CASSPGGITDTQYF.

V is TRBV19 and J is TRBJ1-5; TRBD1 might be the D (5 bases). Germline V gives CDR1 LNHDA, CDR2 SQIVND (reference sequence). V was cut by 10 bases and J by 0 bases, with 13 bases left in between. The CDR3 totals 14 residues. The DNA for the CDR3 is TGTGCCACCTGTCGACAGTATAGCAATCAGCCCCAGCATTTT. Translated, it gives CATCRQYSNQPQHF.

The chain links TRBV5-4 to TRBJ1-2; no firm D call. This CDR3 is built from 17 residues. V lost 4 bases and J 0 bases, leaving 19 bases between the germline ends. Per the germline V gene, CDR1 is SGHNT and CDR2 is YYREEE (reference sequence). CDR3 sequence (DNA): TGTGCCAGCAGCCCGACCCCCTTGACGGGGTCTAACTATGGCTACACCTTC. As protein: CASSPTPLTGSNYGYTF.

The V and J genes are TRBV6-5 and TRBJ1-6; 8 nucleotides match TRBD1. The V gene end was trimmed by 4 bases and the J gene end by 0 bases; junction bases not matched to a gene: 2. The CDR3 has 16 amino acids. Germline V gives CDR1 MNHEY, CDR2 SVGAGI. The CDR3 loop reads CASSWTGSSYNSPLHF. The CDR3 DNA reads TGTGCCAGCAGTTGGACAGGGAGCTCCTATAATTCACCCCTCCACTTT.

The rearrangement uses TRBV6-1 and TRBJ2-6, with a tentative D call TRBD2 (5 bases). The ends were cut back, 8 bases at V and 0 bases at J, with 11 bases in the middle. Germline values: CDR1 MNHNS, CDR2 SASEGT. The CDR3 runs 15 residues. CDR3 bases: TGTGCCAGCTCTCGGGCGGGCTCTGGGGCCAACGTCCTGACTTTC. Encoded protein: CASSRAGSGANVLTF.

The chain recombines TRBV9 with TRBJ2-4, with D maybe TRBD2 (7 bases). The germline gives CDR1 SGDLS, CDR2 YYNGEE. V dropped 3 bases and J dropped 3 bases, with 19 bases sitting between them. The CDR3 covers 17 residues. The CDR3 protein is CASSGLTEGGDKNIQYF. The CDR3, as DNA: TGTGCCAGCAGCGGACTCACAGAGGGGGGGGACAAAAACATTCAGTACTTC.

This clone was seen only a few times. The gene calls are TRBV7-2 and TRBJ2-2, with D possibly matching TRBD1 (6 bases). Germline CDR1 is SGHTA and CDR2 is FQGNSA. Between the trimmed V and J ends, which lost 5 bases and 7 bases, there was a span of 11 bases. CDR3 length: 13 amino acids. CDR3 region: CASSLTGFGELFF. DNA of the CDR3: TGTGCCAGCAGCCTCACAGGGTTCGGGGAGCTGTTTTTT.

V gene TRBV6-1 combines with J gene TRBJ2-2; TRBD2 might be the D (5 bases). The germline CDR1 and CDR2 sequences are MNHNS and SASEGT. The CDR3 totals 16 residues. The V and J ends lost 4 bases and 2 bases respectively, with 14 bases between them. CDR3 loop: CASSGNWRTNTGELFF. In DNA, the CDR3 is TGTGCCAGCAGTGGCAATTGGAGGACCAACACCGGGGAGCTGTTTTTT.

The chain links TRBV6-4 to TRBJ2-2, with D hard to call. The CDR3 spans 13 residues. Trimming shortened V by 10 bases and J by 8 bases, and 17 bases separated the two germline ends. Germline lookup yields CDR1 MRHNA and CDR2 SNTAGT. CDR3 sequence: CATPTLVIGELFF. The CDR3 coding sequence is TGTGCCACCCCAACTCTAGTGATTGGGGAGCTGTTTTTT.

The rearrangement uses TRBV6-4 and TRBJ2-1; 7 bases align to TRBD2. Germline assignment: CDR1 MRHNA and CDR2 SNTAGT. Trimming removed 5 bases from V and 0 bases from J; junction bases left unmatched: 7. The CDR3 is made up of 16 amino acids. The CDR3 protein is CASSILAQSSYNEQFF. The DNA for the CDR3 is TGTGCCAGCAGTATACTAGCGCAGAGCTCCTACAATGAGCAGTTCTTC.

The chain is built from TRBV4-1 and TRBJ2-5, with a weak D call TRBD2 (6 bases). The CDR3 is 13 residues long. Germline values: CDR1 MGHRA, CDR2 YSYEKL. Trimming left V 4 bases short and J 10 bases short, with 16 bases between. CDR3 sequence (DNA): TGCGCCAGCAGCCCGGACGGAGGGAATCTCCAGTACTTC. This codes for CASSPDGGNLQYF.

The CDR3 DNA reads as TGTGCCAGCAGCTATCTAGCGGGAGGATCAGATACGCAGTATTTT. It codes for CASSYLAGGSDTQYF. The rearrangement joins TRBV5-6 to TRBJ2-3, with 11 bases lining up with TRBD2. CDR3 length equals 15 residues. The germline CDR1 and CDR2 sequences are SGHDT and YYEEEE. Unmatched junction bases numbered 4, after V lost 3 bases and J lost 4 bases.

V gene TRBV6-5 combines with J gene TRBJ1-2; the match to TRBD1 covers 8 bases. V was pared by 6 bases and J by 6 bases, with 12 bases of the junction left unmatched. The germline V gene has CDR1 MNHEY and CDR2 SVGAGI. The CDR3 spans 15 residues. The CDR3 nucleotides read TGTGCCAGCAGATTAAACAGGGGGATACGTGATGGCTACACCTTC. It codes for CASRLNRGIRDGYTF.